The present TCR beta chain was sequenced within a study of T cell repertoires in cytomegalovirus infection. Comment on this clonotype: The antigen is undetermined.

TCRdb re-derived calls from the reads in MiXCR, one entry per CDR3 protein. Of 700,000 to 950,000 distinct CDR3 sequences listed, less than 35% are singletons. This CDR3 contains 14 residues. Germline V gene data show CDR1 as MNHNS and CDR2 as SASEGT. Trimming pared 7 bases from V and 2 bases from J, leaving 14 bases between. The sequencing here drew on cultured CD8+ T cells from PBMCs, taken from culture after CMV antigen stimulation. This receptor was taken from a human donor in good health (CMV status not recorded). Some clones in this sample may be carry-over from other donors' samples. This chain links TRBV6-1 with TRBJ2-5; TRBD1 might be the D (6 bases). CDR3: CASIGRDKQETQYF. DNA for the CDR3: TGTGCCAGCATCGGCCGGGACAAGCAAGAGACCCAGTACTTC.